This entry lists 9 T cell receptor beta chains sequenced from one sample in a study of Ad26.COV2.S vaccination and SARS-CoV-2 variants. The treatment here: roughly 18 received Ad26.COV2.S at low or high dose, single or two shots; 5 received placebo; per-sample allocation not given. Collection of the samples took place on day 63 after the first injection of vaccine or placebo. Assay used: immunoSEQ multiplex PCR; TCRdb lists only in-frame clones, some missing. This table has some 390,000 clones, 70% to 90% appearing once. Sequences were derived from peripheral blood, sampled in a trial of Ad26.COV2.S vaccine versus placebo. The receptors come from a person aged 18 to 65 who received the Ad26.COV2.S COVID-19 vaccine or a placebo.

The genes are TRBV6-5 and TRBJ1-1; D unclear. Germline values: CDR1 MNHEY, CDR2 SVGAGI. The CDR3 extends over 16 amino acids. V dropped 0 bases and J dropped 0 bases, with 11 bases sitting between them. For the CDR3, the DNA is TGTGCCAGCAGTTACTCCCCTCGTGAGGTGAACACTGAAGCTTTCTTT. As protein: CASSYSPREVNTEAFF.

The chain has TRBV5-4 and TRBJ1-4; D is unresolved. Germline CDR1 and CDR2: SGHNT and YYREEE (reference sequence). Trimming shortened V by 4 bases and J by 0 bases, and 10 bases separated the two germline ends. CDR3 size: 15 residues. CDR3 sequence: CASSLKGATNEKLFF. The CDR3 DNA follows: TGTGCCAGCAGCCTTAAGGGCGCAACTAATGAAAAACTGTTTTTT.

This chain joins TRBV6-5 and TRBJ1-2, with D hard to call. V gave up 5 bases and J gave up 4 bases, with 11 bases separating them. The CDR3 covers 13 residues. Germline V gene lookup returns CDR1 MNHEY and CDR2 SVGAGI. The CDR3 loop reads CASSTGEAYGYTF. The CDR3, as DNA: TGTGCCAGCAGTACCGGGGAGGCCTATGGCTACACCTTC.

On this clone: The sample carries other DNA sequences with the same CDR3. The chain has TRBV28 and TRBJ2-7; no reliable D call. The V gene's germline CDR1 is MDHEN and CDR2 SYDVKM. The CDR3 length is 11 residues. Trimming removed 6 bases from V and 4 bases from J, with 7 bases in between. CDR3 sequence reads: CASSSAYEQYF. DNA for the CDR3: TGTGCCAGCAGCTCAGCGTACGAGCAGTACTTC.

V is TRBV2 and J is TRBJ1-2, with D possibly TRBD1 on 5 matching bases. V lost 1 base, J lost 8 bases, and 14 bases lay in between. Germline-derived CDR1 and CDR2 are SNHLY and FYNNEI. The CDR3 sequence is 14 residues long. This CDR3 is CASSEEARGRGYTF. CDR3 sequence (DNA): TGTGCCAGCAGTGAAGAGGCGAGGGGACGGGGCTACACCTTC.

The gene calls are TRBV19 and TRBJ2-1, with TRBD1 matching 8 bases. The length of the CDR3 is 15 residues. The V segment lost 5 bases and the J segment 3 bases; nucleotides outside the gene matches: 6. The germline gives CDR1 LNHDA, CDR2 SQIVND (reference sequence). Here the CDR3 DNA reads TGTGCCAGTAGTGCCCGGACAGGGTTCTACAATGAGCAGTTCTTC. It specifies CASSARTGFYNEQFF.

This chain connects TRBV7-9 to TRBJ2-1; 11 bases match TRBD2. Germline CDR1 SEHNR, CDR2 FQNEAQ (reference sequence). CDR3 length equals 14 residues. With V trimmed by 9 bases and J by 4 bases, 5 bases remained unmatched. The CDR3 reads CASPGLAGYNEQFF. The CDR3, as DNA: TGTGCCAGTCCCGGACTAGCGGGTTACAATGAGCAGTTCTTC.

Here the CDR3 reads CASSRARGYEQYF. The DNA for the CDR3 is TGTGCCAGCTCCCGGGCCAGGGGATACGAGCAGTACTTC. The chain couples TRBV12-3 or TRBV12-4 to TRBJ2-7, with a possible D match to TRBD1 (6 bases). The CDR3 contains 13 residues. The ends were cut back, 8 bases at V and 4 bases at J, with 15 bases in the middle.

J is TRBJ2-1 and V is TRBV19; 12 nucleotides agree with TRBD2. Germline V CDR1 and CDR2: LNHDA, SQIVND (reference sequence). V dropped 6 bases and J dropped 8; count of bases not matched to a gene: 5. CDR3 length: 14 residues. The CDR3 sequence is CASSTSGRRYEQFF. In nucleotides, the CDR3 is TGTGCCAGTAGCACTAGCGGGAGGCGGTATGAGCAGTTCTTC.